Sequencing of this T cell receptor (beta chain) was carried out in a study of T cell repertoires in cytomegalovirus infection. About the study: Alongside well-studied HLA-B-restricted CMV epitopes, recently identified HLA-C-restricted CMV epitopes were also used. The public TCR beta signatures pointed to both CMV infection and matching HLA type.

This clonotype was picked up a small number of times. What it binds is unknown. TCRdb processed the reads anew with MiXCR; each CDR3 protein has one entry. The sample includes under 200,000 distinct CDR3 sequences, roughly 20% of them seen just once. Broader study findings: CMV-specific TCR beta clonotypes restricted by HLA-C were the ones dominating the ex vivo response. Individuals carrying CMV plus the relevant HLA were identified by cumulative frequency of public TCR beta families.

Sample: CD8+ T cells from cultured PBMCs, taken from culture after CMV antigen stimulation. This receptor was identified in a human donor in good health (CMV status not recorded). Some clones in this sample may be carry-over from other donors' samples.

The CDR3 here is CASSLADRPHNEQFF. CDR3 nucleotide sequence: TGTGCCAGCAGCTTAGCGGACCGACCCCACAATGAGCAGTTCTTC. The gene calls are TRBV7-2 and TRBJ2-1; D unresolved. Trimming removed 0 bases from V and 5 bases from J, with 11 bases in between. Germline CDR1 SGHTA, CDR2 FQGNSA. The CDR3 contains 15 residues.